Below are 8 T cell receptor beta chains sequenced from a single sample in a study of low-dose radiotherapy and immunotherapy resistance in tumors. Time point noted: after trial treatment. As for treatment: LDRT plus nivolumab, ipilimumab, low-dose cyclophosphamide and aspirin (RACIN trial). Covering alpha and beta chains, TRAV- and TRBV-specific primers were used for the first-strand cDNA. The authors amplified TCRs for 15 to 25 PCR cycles with a constant-region primer and a V-primer adapter. TCRdb re-called the reads with MiXCR, one entry per CDR3 protein. The data hold under 75,000 distinct CDR3 sequences, with roughly 23% observed a single time. The sequenced sample was PBMCs, obtained after low-dose radiotherapy plus immunotherapy. These receptors were obtained from a male donor with prostate cancer.

The chain links TRBV28 to TRBJ2-7, with TRBD2 matching over 12 bases. V was clipped by 6 bases and J by 2 bases; unmatched bases: 8. CDR1 is MDHEN, CDR2 SYDVKM, per germline. This CDR3 comprises 16 residues. CDR3: CASSQETSGGPYEQYF. CDR3 DNA: TGTGCCAGCAGCCAAGAGACTAGCGGGGGACCCTACGAGCAGTACTTC.

This clonotype was found many times. In DNA, the CDR3 is TGCGCCAGCAGACCGGACCTCTCTCGGGCAGATACGCAGTATTTT. Amino acids: CASRPDLSRADTQYF. This chain connects TRBV4-1 to TRBJ2-3; no definite D call. The germline CDR1 and CDR2 sequences are MGHRA and YSYEKL. V was trimmed by 6 bases and J by 4 bases, leaving 17 bases between them. The CDR3 covers 15 residues.

This clonotype was picked up many times. One end of the junction fails to match germline, which may point to a read error. J is TRBJ2-7 and V is TRBV20-1; perhaps TRBD1 as D (6 bases). Germline V gives CDR1 DFQATT, CDR2 SNEGSKA (reference sequence). The CDR3 length is 12 residues. The CDR3 sequence is CSASPRQEIQGF. The CDR3 region has the DNA TGCAGTGCTAGCCCTAGACAGGAGATACAGGGCTTC.

This clonotype is medium-sized by share. The chain carries TRBV4-2 and TRBJ2-6; 8 bases map to TRBD2. Germline V gene sequence: CDR1 LGHNA, CDR2 YNFKEQ. V lost 5 bases, J lost 4 bases, and 7 bases stayed unmatched. This CDR3 has 16 amino acids. The CDR3 protein is CASSSTSASGANVLTF. The CDR3 DNA reads TGTGCCAGCAGCTCGACTAGCGCGTCAGGGGCCAACGTCCTGACTTTC.

This clonotype appeared a few times. J is TRBJ2-2 and V is TRBV6-1; maybe TRBD1 (6 bases). The V gene lost 8 bases and the J gene lost 1 base, with 11 bases spanning the gap. The CDR3 totals 14 residues. The V gene's germline CDR1 is MNHNS and CDR2 SASEGT. CDR3 protein: CASHRARNTGELFF. CDR3 bases: TGTGCCAGCCACAGGGCGAGGAACACCGGGGAGCTGTTTTTT.

Comments on this clonotype: Its ends do not fully match the called genes, so a read error is possible. The rearrangement uses TRBV7-6 and TRBJ2-6; D possibly corresponds to TRBD1 (5 bases). CDR1 SGHVS and CDR2 FNYEAQ come from the germline V gene. The CDR3 consists of 17 residues. CDR3 amino acids: CTSSLQQGLVGANVPTF. Here the CDR3 DNA reads TGTACCAGCAGCTTACAGCAGGGATTAGTTGGGGCCAACGTCCCGACTTTC.

As concerns this clonotype: This may stem from a read error, because a much larger clone lies one nucleotide away. The chain employs TRBV20-1 and TRBJ2-7, with 8 bases identical to TRBD2. CDR1 is DFQATT and CDR2 is SNEGSKA in the germline V gene (reference sequence). This CDR3 is built from 13 residues. J lost 6 bases, V lost 5 bases, and 9 bases had no gene match. The CDR3 reads CSAGVAGPSEQYF. Here the CDR3 DNA reads TGCAGTGCTGGGGTAGCGGGACCCTCCGAGCAGTACTTC.

For this clonotype: A read error likely explains this, since a far larger clone differs by one base. This chain connects TRBV13 to TRBJ1-5, with 8 bases aligning to TRBD1. The CDR3 is 16 residues long. The V gene end was trimmed by 7 bases and the J gene end by 3 bases; junction bases not matched to a gene: 11. From germline, CDR1 is PRHDT and CDR2 FYEKMQ (reference sequence). CDR3 nucleotides: TGTGCCAGCACGCGAGGACAGGGAAGAACCAATCAGCCCCAGCATTTT. As protein: CASTRGQGRTNQPQHF.